The 2 T cell receptor beta chains below were found in one sample sequenced in a study of blood T cell repertoires in COVID-19. The table came from immunoSEQ multiplex PCR; TCRdb's copy has only in-frame clones and leaves some out. The sample gives under 250,000 clones, approximately 82% of which show up once; 3.6% is in the top ten. Sequenced sample: peripheral blood. The receptor source for this set is an elderly woman with acute or convalescent COVID-19.

The rearrangement uses TRBV20-1 and TRBJ1-2, with a tentative D call TRBD1 (5 bases). The germline V gene encodes CDR1 DFQATT and CDR2 SNEGSKA (reference sequence). V lost 8 bases and J 2 bases, leaving 9 bases between the germline ends. This CDR3 contains 11 residues. The CDR3 loop reads CSLDRNYGYTF. The CDR3 DNA sequence: TGCAGTCTTGACAGAAACTATGGCTACACCTTC.

The rearrangement uses TRBV10-3 and TRBJ2-1; 7 bases map to TRBD2. This CDR3 has 16 amino acids. The V and J ends lost 2 bases and 5 bases, in that order; junction bases with no gene match: 9. CDR1 and CDR2 from the germline V gene are ENHRY and SYGVKD. The CDR3 loop is CAISEGSSGRNNEQFF. The DNA for the CDR3 is TGTGCCATCAGTGAGGGGAGTAGCGGGCGAAACAATGAGCAGTTCTTC.